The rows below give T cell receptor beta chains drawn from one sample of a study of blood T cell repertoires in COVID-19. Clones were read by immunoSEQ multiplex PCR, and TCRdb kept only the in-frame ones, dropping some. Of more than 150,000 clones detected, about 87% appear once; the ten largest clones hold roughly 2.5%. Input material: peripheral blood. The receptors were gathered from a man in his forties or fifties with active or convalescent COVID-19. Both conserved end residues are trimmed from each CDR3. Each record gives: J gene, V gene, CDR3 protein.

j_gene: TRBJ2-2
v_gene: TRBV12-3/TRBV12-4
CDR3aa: ASSLVGGAAVF

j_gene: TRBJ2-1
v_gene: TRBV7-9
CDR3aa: ASSHTTGKAYNEQF

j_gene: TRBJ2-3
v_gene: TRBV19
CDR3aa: ASSIDRSGQGPLTDTQY

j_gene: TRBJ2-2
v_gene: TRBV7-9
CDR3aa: ASSFLLDSPNTGELF

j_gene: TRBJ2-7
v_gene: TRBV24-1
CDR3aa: ATSDQPGLAGYEQY

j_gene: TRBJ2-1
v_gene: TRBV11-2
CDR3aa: ASSFDRGVYNEQF

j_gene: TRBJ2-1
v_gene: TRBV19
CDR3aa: ASSIGTTNEQF

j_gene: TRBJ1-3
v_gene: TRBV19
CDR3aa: ASSIPAGSSGNTIY

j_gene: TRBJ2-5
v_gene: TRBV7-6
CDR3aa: ASSLGPSGGQETQY

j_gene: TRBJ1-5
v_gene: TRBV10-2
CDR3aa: ASSENRDNQPQH

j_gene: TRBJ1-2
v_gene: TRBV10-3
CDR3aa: AISKDKNYGYT

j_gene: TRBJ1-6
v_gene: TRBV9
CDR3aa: ASSVEQKNSPLH

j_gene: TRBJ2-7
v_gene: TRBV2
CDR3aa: ASSPVGGGTLSYEQY

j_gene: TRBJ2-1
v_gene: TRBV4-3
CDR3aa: ASSQSSGSSYNEQF

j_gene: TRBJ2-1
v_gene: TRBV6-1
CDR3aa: ASSEALRNEQF

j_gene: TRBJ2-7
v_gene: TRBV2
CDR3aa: ASSSYRNYEQY

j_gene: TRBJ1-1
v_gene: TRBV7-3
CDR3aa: ASSLGQSDTEAF

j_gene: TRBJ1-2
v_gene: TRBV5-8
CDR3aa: ASSTRDRVLNYGYT

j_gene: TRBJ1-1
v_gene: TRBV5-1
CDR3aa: ASSSSGFKIEAF

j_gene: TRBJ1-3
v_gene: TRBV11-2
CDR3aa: ASSLERGAAGNTIY

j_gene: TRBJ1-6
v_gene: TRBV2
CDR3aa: ASSVEERGSPLH

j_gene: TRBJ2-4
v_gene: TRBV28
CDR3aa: ASSKTGVDIQY

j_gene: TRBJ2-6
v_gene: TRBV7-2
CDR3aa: ASSWDSTSGANVLT

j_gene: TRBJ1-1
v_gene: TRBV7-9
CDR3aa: ASSADPNTEAF